Below, one TCR beta chain is given with its context. The antigen is not known. The record originates from a study of T-cell memory formation after mild COVID-19. Overall study findings and caveats: Shrinking CD4+ clones were chiefly CM and EM; CD8+ ones were chiefly EMRA. Detection of some responders pre-infection suggested pre-existing cross-reactive memory T cells participated. Clones from the second wave (peaking day 37) had unconfirmed SARS-CoV-2 specificity.

TCRdb redid the calling of the 5' RACE reads with MiXCR, one entry per CDR3 protein. The sample consists of around 470,000 distinct CDR3 sequences, approximately 20% of them appearing once. Germline V CDR1 and CDR2: DFQATT, SNEGSKA (reference sequence). V lost 4 bases to trimming and J lost 10 bases; unmatched junction nucleotides: 10. This CDR3 spans 14 amino acids. This chain connects TRBV20-1 to TRBJ2-5; 12 bases match TRBD2. Sequenced input: PBMCs or a T cell subset sorted from them (not recorded which). The TCR comes from an adult woman who had mild COVID-19 (a few samples of this study predate the infection). Cell type and time point are not known. CDR3 coding DNA: TGCAGTGCTACCCGACTAGCGGGGGAGTTGGGCCAGTACTTC. Its protein product is CSATRLAGELGQYF.